The T cell receptor (beta chain) under discussion was sequenced for a study of blood T cell repertoires in COVID-19. Study information: Material from acute and convalescent COVID-19 was sourced from the United States, Italy and Spain. T cells, B-cell-depleted T cells, or PBMCs provided the cDNA or gDNA that served as material.

Original handling: Amplification of reference gene primers was used by the study to estimate nucleated cell counts. Method: immunoSEQ multiplex PCR; TCRdb's copy keeps in-frame clones and lacks some. V and J calls and clone size are given by that table; D and trimming were obtained from the DNA. The sample has about 480,000 clones; roughly 89% are singletons. Sample: peripheral blood. This sequence originates from a woman between 25 and 40 years old with acute or convalescent COVID-19.

CDR3 coding DNA: TGTGCCAGCAGCCAAGGGGGAGGAGGCACTGAAGCTTTCTTT. It encodes CASSQGGGGTEAFF. The genes are TRBV3-1 (or the pseudogene TRBV3-2) and TRBJ1-1; D not resolved. Between the trimmed V and J ends, which lost 1 base and 4 bases, there was a span of 10 bases. The CDR3 consists of 14 residues. CDR1 is LGHDT and CDR2 is YNNKEL in the germline V gene (reference sequence).